A selection of T cell receptor beta chains follows, all from one sample in a study of T cell repertoires in cytomegalovirus infection. The antigens for these receptors are not known. TCRdb redid the calling of the reads with MiXCR, one entry per CDR3 protein. The data contain about 310,000 distinct CDR3 sequences, around a quarter of them singletons. The source was cultured PBMCs, collected from culture after CMV antigen stimulation. The source of these receptors is a human donor in good health (CMV status not recorded). Some clones in this sample may be carry-over from other donors' samples. Each CDR3 is given with its conserved first and last residue. The listing skips clone size in some rows; elsewhere it reads once, few, many or a size class.

clone_size: .; v_call: TRBV2; j_call: TRBJ2-7; cdr3_aa: CAINGGTSGRNEQYF
clone_size: .; v_call: TRBV19; j_call: TRBJ2-7; cdr3_aa: CASSIEGNEQYF
clone_size: .; v_call: TRBV4-3; j_call: TRBJ2-1; cdr3_aa: CASSQEGQGGDEQFF
clone_size: once; v_call: TRBV24-1; j_call: TRBJ2-3; cdr3_aa: CATSDGALRGTDTQYF
clone_size: many; v_call: TRBV7-2; j_call: TRBJ1-3; cdr3_aa: CASSVDRGLPWSSGNTIYF
clone_size: .; v_call: TRBV20-1; j_call: TRBJ1-2; cdr3_aa: CSADPGYGYTF
clone_size: many; v_call: TRBV12-3/TRBV12-4; j_call: TRBJ1-5; cdr3_aa: CASSSFNQPQHF
clone_size: many; v_call: TRBV28; j_call: TRBJ2-3; cdr3_aa: CASSTGAGGSDTQYF
clone_size: few; v_call: TRBV7-2; j_call: TRBJ1-3; cdr3_aa: CASSKVATGTQNTIYF
clone_size: many; v_call: TRBV7-8; j_call: TRBJ2-7; cdr3_aa: CASSPERQGLYEQYF
clone_size: few; v_call: TRBV7-2; j_call: TRBJ1-3; cdr3_aa: CASSPRGLKGNTIYF
clone_size: many; v_call: TRBV11-2; j_call: TRBJ2-1; cdr3_aa: CASSSRLAGENEQFF
clone_size: few; v_call: TRBV6-2/TRBV6-3; j_call: TRBJ2-7; cdr3_aa: CASSSPEIYEQYF
clone_size: .; v_call: TRBV20-1; j_call: TRBJ2-7; cdr3_aa: CSALEVGRNSYEQYF
clone_size: few; v_call: TRBV7-9; j_call: TRBJ1-6; cdr3_aa: CASSRSPEGSPLHF
clone_size: few; v_call: TRBV29-1; j_call: TRBJ2-1; cdr3_aa: CSVVVQHNEQFF
clone_size: .; v_call: TRBV13; j_call: TRBJ2-7; cdr3_aa: CASSRGISYEQYF
clone_size: .; v_call: TRBV28; j_call: TRBJ1-2; cdr3_aa: CASSNPFIGGDYGYTF
clone_size: .; v_call: TRBV12-3/TRBV12-4; j_call: TRBJ2-3; cdr3_aa: CASSLRDPSTDTQYF
clone_size: few; v_call: TRBV19; j_call: TRBJ2-3; cdr3_aa: CASSMAGSGRVRDTQYF
clone_size: few; v_call: TRBV19; j_call: TRBJ2-1; cdr3_aa: CASSTWGLAGYNEQFF
clone_size: many; v_call: TRBV9; j_call: TRBJ2-7; cdr3_aa: CASSVAGTGPYEQYF
clone_size: many; v_call: TRBV7-9; j_call: TRBJ1-1; cdr3_aa: CASSFWREGNTEAFF
clone_size: .; v_call: TRBV27; j_call: TRBJ1-4; cdr3_aa: CASSTQGVLNEKLFF
clone_size: few; v_call: TRBV11-2; j_call: TRBJ1-2; cdr3_aa: CASKQGARDGYTF
clone_size: many; v_call: TRBV7-2; j_call: TRBJ1-1; cdr3_aa: CASSPQRRTEAFF
clone_size: .; v_call: TRBV4-3; j_call: TRBJ2-4; cdr3_aa: CASSQDLRGVKNIQYF
clone_size: few; v_call: TRBV7-7; j_call: TRBJ2-1; cdr3_aa: CASSPRQGRSGEQFF
clone_size: .; v_call: TRBV27; j_call: TRBJ1-5; cdr3_aa: CASSSGGVGNQPQHF
clone_size: .; v_call: TRBV29-1; j_call: TRBJ2-1; cdr3_aa: CSVARRLAGESGEQFF
clone_size: .; v_call: TRBV20-1; j_call: TRBJ1-5; cdr3_aa: CSARPGQANQPQHF
clone_size: few; v_call: TRBV7-8; j_call: TRBJ2-2; cdr3_aa: CASSLLGGPTGELFF
clone_size: few; v_call: TRBV10-3; j_call: TRBJ2-5; cdr3_aa: CAISESGDGRETQYF
clone_size: many; v_call: TRBV6-1; j_call: TRBJ2-1; cdr3_aa: CASSWTGMRYNEQFF
clone_size: few; v_call: TRBV11-3; j_call: TRBJ2-1; cdr3_aa: CASSPPGTGYNEQFF
clone_size: .; v_call: TRBV24-1; j_call: TRBJ1-1; cdr3_aa: CATSRPGTTEAFF
clone_size: many; v_call: TRBV24-1; j_call: TRBJ2-5; cdr3_aa: CATSDLWTPETQYF
clone_size: .; v_call: TRBV10-3; j_call: TRBJ2-1; cdr3_aa: CAISEGLAGPYNEQFF
clone_size: .; v_call: TRBV19; j_call: TRBJ1-5; cdr3_aa: CASRGRGDYNQPQHF
clone_size: many; v_call: TRBV29-1; j_call: TRBJ2-2; cdr3_aa: CSVGTAGGGELFF
clone_size: .; v_call: TRBV27; j_call: TRBJ2-7; cdr3_aa: CASIAGQGSYEQYF
clone_size: .; v_call: TRBV19; j_call: TRBJ1-1; cdr3_aa: CASSITGGYTEAFF
clone_size: .; v_call: TRBV4-1; j_call: TRBJ2-3; cdr3_aa: CASSHPTHTDTQYF
clone_size: .; v_call: TRBV3-1; j_call: TRBJ2-7; cdr3_aa: CASSQEGLAGGPGEQYF
clone_size: .; v_call: TRBV27; j_call: TRBJ2-3; cdr3_aa: CASSLFTSSTDTQYF